Only one count was recorded for the clone carrying this TCR beta chain. No antigen is known for it. The CDR3 contains 14 residues. Trimming took off 4 bases at V and 5 bases at J, with 14 bases between the two ends. Germline CDR1 is MNHNS and CDR2 is SASEGT. This sample was taken from a study of follicular helper T cells after annual influenza vaccination. The wider study: Across the 2013-2014, 2014-2015 and 2015-2016 vaccination seasons, some subjects were resampled.

Described time point: 2013-2014 season, 7 days after vaccination. Sequencing of TCRB used Survey level resolution. The data were produced by immunoSEQ multiplex PCR, yet TCRdb's version contains in-frame clones alone and is incomplete. The profile shows approximately 10,000 clones, approximately 84% of them singletons. Findings and limits, study-wide: Most later recoveries of Day 7 ICOS+CD38+ clones were ICOS-CD38- cTfh. Successive annual vaccinations recalled a recurrent oligoclonal ICOS+CD38+ cTfh response with influenza-specific clonotypes.

The material was CXCR5- memory CD4+ T cells sorted from blood, obtained 7 days after influenza vaccination. The receptor was isolated from an adult who received the influenza vaccine. The chain is built from TRBV6-1 and TRBJ1-1; possible D gene TRBD1, 5 bases. The CDR3 reads CASSGSRGGTEAFF. In DNA, the CDR3 is TGTGCCAGCAGTGGTTCACGGGGGGGGACTGAAGCTTTCTTT.